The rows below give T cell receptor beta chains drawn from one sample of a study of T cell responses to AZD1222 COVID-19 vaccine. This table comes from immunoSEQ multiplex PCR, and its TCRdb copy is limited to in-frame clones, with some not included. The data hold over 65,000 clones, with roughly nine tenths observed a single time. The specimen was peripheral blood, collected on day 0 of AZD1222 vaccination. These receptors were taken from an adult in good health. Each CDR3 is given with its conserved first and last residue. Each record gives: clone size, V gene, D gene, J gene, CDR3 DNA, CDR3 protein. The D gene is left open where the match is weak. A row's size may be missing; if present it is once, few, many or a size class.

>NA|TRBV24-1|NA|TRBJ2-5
TGTGCCACCTCCGTCAGGGGAAACGGCCAAGAGACCCAGTACTTC
CATSVRGNGQETQYF
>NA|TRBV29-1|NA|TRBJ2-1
TGCAGCGCTCCTAGGGGGGATGAGCAGTTCTTC
CSAPRGDEQFF
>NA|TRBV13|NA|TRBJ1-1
TGTGCCAGCAGCCCCCGGGGGAAGACGGGGAACACTGAAGCTTTCTTT
CASSPRGKTGNTEAFF
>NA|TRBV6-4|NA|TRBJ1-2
TGTGCCAGCAGTGACAATCGGAACTATGGCTACACCTTC
CASSDNRNYGYTF
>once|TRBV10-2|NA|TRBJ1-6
TGCGCCAGCAGTGAGTCGATGCTGGCACCCCTCCACTTT
CASSESMLAPLHF
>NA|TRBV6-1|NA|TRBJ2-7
TGTGCCACCCAGGGGCCGGGCTCCTACGAGCAGTACTTC
CATQGPGSYEQYF
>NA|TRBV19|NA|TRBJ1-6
TGTGCCAGTAGTCAGCTTCGTTCCGCGGGACCTCCGAATTCACCCCTCCACTTT
CASSQLRSAGPPNSPLHF
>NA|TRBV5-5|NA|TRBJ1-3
TGTGCCAGCAGCTTCCAGCTATCGGGAAACACCATATATTTT
CASSFQLSGNTIYF
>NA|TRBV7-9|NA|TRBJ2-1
TGTGCCAGCACCTCGGGGATCCAATACAATGAGCAGTTCTTC
CASTSGIQYNEQFF
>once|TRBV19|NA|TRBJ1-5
TGTGCCAGTAGTACCCTGGGCTATAGCAATCAGCCCCAGCATTTT
CASSTLGYSNQPQHF
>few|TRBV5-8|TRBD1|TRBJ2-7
TGTGCCAGCAGCAGGACAGGGGGTATGTACGAGCAGTACTTC
CASSRTGGMYEQYF
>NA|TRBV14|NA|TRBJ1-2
TGTGCCAGCAGCCAAGGGAATCGCCGGGGTGAGGGCTACACCTTC
CASSQGNRRGEGYTF
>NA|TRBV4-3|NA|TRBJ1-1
TGCGCCAGCAGCCAAGAACCGGGAGGAAGCACTGAAGCTTTCTTT
CASSQEPGGSTEAFF
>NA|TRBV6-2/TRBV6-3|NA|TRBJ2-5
TGTGCCAGCAGTTACTCCGCTCGAGACCAAGAGACCCAGTACTTC
CASSYSARDQETQYF
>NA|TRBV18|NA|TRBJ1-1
TGTGCCAGCTCACCCAGGAACACTGAAGCTTTCTTT
CASSPRNTEAFF
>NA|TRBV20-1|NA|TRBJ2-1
TGCAGTGCTAGACGAGACAATGAGCAGTTCTTC
CSARRDNEQFF
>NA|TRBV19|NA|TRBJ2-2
TGTGCCAGTAGCACGTCGGGGCAAACCGGGGAGCTGTTTTTT
CASSTSGQTGELFF
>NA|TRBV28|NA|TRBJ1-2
TGTGCCAGCAGTCCCGGGACACGGACCTATGGCTACACCTTC
CASSPGTRTYGYTF
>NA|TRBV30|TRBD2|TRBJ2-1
TGTGCCTGGAGTAAACTAGCGGGGGGCTACAATGAGCAGTTCTTC
CAWSKLAGGYNEQFF
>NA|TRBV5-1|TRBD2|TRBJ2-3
TGCGCCAGCAGCTTGAGAGCGGGGGGCTTGGCTAGCACAGATACGCAGTATTTT
CASSLRAGGLASTDTQYF
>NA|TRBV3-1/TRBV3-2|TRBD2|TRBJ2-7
TGTGCCAGCAGCCTCCGGGAGGGACTAGCCTACGAGCAGTACTTC
CASSLREGLAYEQYF
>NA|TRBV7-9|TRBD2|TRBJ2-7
TGTGCCAGCACGCCGGGGGGACCGGACGAGCAGTACTTC
CASTPGGPDEQYF
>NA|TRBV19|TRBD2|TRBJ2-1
TGTGCCAGTAGTGTGACTAGCGGGAGTAATGAGCAGTTCTTC
CASSVTSGSNEQFF
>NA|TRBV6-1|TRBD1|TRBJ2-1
TGTGCCAGCAGTGCCCAACAGGGGCCCCCCTACAATGAGCAGTTCTTC
CASSAQQGPPYNEQFF
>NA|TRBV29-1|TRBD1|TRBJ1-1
TGCAGCGTTGAAGAAGACAGGGGATGGACTGAAGCTTTCTTT
CSVEEDRGWTEAFF
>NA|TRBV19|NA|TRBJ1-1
TGTGCCAGTAGTCCAACAAGGGGCTTAGAAGCTTTCTTT
CASSPTRGLEAFF